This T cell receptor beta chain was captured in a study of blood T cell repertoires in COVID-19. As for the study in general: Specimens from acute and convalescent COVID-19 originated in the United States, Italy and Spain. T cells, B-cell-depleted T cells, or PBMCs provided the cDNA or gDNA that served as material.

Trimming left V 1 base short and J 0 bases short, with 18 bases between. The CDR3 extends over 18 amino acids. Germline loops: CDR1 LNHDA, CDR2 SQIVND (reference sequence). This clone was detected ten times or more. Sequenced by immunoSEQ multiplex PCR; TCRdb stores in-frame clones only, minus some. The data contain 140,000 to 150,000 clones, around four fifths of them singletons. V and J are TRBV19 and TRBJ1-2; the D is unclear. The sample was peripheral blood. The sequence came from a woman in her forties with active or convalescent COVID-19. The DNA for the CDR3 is TGTGCCAGTAGTATAGCCCTTCTCGGCACAGCCTCTAACTATGGCTACACCTTC. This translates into CASSIALLGTASNYGYTF.